These 21 T cell receptor beta chains were all obtained from the same sample, sequenced in a study of response to subunit inactivated influenza vaccine. MiXCR, applied by TCRdb to the RT-PCR reads, yields one record per CDR3 protein. Found here are roughly 170,000 distinct CDR3 sequences, roughly 8.7% of them singletons; the top ten hold approximately 11%. The starting material was non-naive T cells sorted from PBMCs, obtained on the day of vaccination. These receptors all stem from a man aged 45 to 65 who received an inactivated influenza vaccine.

The chain links TRBV6-5 to TRBJ2-3; D call uncertain. This CDR3 spans 14 amino acids. The ends were cut back, 3 bases at V and 1 base at J, with 8 bases in the middle. In germline, CDR1 is MNHEY, CDR2 SVGAGI. CDR3 protein: CASSYRRGTDTQYF. CDR3 DNA sequence: TGTGCCAGCAGTTATCGAAGAGGCACAGATACGCAGTATTTT.

The table lists this clonotype with a few counts. The gene calls are TRBV6-2 or TRBV6-3 and TRBJ2-3; 12 positions match TRBD2. V lost 4 bases and J lost 3; bases outside the gene matches: 5. CDR3 length: 16 amino acids. In germline, CDR1 is MNHEY, CDR2 SVGEGT. This CDR3 is CASSWASGRVTDTQYF. CDR3 nucleotides: TGTGCCAGCAGTTGGGCTAGCGGGAGGGTGACAGATACGCAGTATTTT.

This chain uses TRBV28 with TRBJ2-7, with D hard to call. Between the trimmed V and J ends, which lost 5 bases and 4 bases, there was a span of 9 bases. The CDR3 totals 12 residues. Germline loops: CDR1 MDHEN, CDR2 SYDVKM. The CDR3 loop is CASSTVPYEQYF. DNA for the CDR3: TGTGCCAGCAGTACCGTCCCTTACGAGCAGTACTTC.

This clonotype was picked up many times. V and J are TRBV3-1 and TRBJ2-5, with 8 bases that match TRBD2. From germline, CDR1 is LGHDT and CDR2 YNNKEL (reference sequence). The CDR3 extends over 14 amino acids. Losses at the gene ends were 4 bases for V and 3 bases for J; bases not matched to a gene: 4. The CDR3 coding sequence is TGTGCCAGCAGCCTCATTAGCGGGAAAGAGACCCAGTACTTC. Translated, it gives CASSLISGKETQYF.

This clonotype has only a few counts. This sequence joins TRBV10-3 and TRBJ2-2, with 7 bases aligning to TRBD1. The CDR3 covers 14 residues. The J segment lost 1 base and the V segment lost 8 bases, leaving 4 bases of the junction unmatched. Germline-derived CDR1 and CDR2 are ENHRY and SYGVKD. The CDR3 DNA is TGTGCCATCGAGGGACAGAGGAACACCGGGGAGCTGTTTTTT. Its translation: CAIEGQRNTGELFF.

This rearrangement joins TRBV30 to TRBJ1-3, with D hard to call. CDR1 is GTSNPN, CDR2 SVGIG, per germline (reference sequence). This CDR3 is 14 amino acids long. The germline V and J ends were trimmed by 2 bases and 2 bases, with 10 bases remaining between them. CDR3 nucleotides: TGTGCCTGGAGTACCACAAATCCTGGAAACACCATATATTTT. This encodes CAWSTTNPGNTIYF.

This clonotype came up a few times. This chain joins TRBV6-1 and TRBJ1-3; D remains unclear. The germline V and J ends were trimmed by 1 base and 0 bases, with 7 bases remaining between them. Germline V CDR1 and CDR2: MNHNS, SASEGT. CDR3 size: 15 residues. CDR3 coding DNA: TGTGCCAGCAGTGAAGTAGGTGTCTCTGGAAACACCATATATTTT. Translation gives CASSEVGVSGNTIYF.

The chain has TRBV4-3 and TRBJ2-7, with 11 bases lining up with TRBD2. Germline CDR1 LGHNA, CDR2 YSLEER. V was pared by 0 bases and J by 0 bases, with 4 bases of the junction left unmatched. The CDR3 runs 17 residues. The DNA for the CDR3 is TGCGCCAGCAGCCAAGATGTAGCGGGAGGGATCTCCTACGAGCAGTACTTC. It is translated as CASSQDVAGGISYEQYF.

This rearrangement joins TRBV20-1 to TRBJ1-4, with no clear D. The CDR3 has 12 residues. Germline V gives CDR1 DFQATT, CDR2 SNEGSKA (reference sequence). V lost 7 bases, J lost 3 bases, and 9 bases lay in between. The CDR3 coding sequence is TGCAGTGAGTTCGGACCTAATGAAAAACTGTTTTTT. Protein: CSEFGPNEKLFF.

This clonotype was recorded at least ten times. The J gene is TRBJ1-4, the V gene TRBV6-1; 11 bases match TRBD1. Germline V gene lookup returns CDR1 MNHNS and CDR2 SASEGT. With 5 bases clipped from V and 0 bases from J, the junction kept 2 bases outside the gene matches. The CDR3 is made up of 16 amino acids. Written as DNA, the CDR3 is TGTGCCAGCAGTACGGGACAGGGGGCAACTAATGAAAAACTGTTTTTT. Protein product: CASSTGQGATNEKLFF.

This clonotype was seen repeatedly, ten times or more. This chain joins TRBV20-1 and TRBJ2-2; D ambiguous. Germline V gene lookup returns CDR1 DFQATT and CDR2 SNEGSKA (reference sequence). This CDR3 is 14 amino acids long. V was clipped by 3 bases and J by 0 bases, with 8 bases between them. The CDR3 reads CSARDPANTGELFF. The CDR3 region has the DNA TGCAGTGCTAGGGACCCCGCGAACACCGGGGAGCTGTTTTTT.

The genes are TRBV11-2 and TRBJ2-5; TRBD2 matches at 7 bases. Germline-derived CDR1 and CDR2 are SGHAT and FQNNGV. V was clipped by 5 bases and J by 0 bases; unmatched bases: 9. The CDR3 consists of 16 residues. CDR3: CASSPAGTTNQETQYF. In DNA form, the CDR3 reads TGTGCCAGCAGCCCTGCCGGGACTACGAACCAAGAGACCCAGTACTTC.

This clonotype was observed many times. J is TRBJ2-3 and V is TRBV5-1, with D perhaps TRBD1 (6 bases). The V gene's germline CDR1 is SGHRS and CDR2 YFSETQ. Trimming pared 5 bases from V and 5 bases from J, leaving 9 bases between. The CDR3 covers 12 residues. CDR3 DNA sequence: TGCGCCAGCAGTTCAGGGGTAGATACGCAGTATTTT. Encoded protein: CASSSGVDTQYF. Variable domain in full (rest from reference TRBV5-1 and TRBJ2-3): KAGVTQTPRYLIKTRGQQVTLSCSPISGHRSVSWYQQTPGQGLQFLFEYFSETQRNKGNFPGRFSGRQFSNSRSEMNVSTLELGDSALYLCASSSGVDTQYFGPGTRLTVL.

The sample holds a few counts of this clonotype. The J gene is TRBJ2-3, the V gene TRBV15, with 8 bases lining up with TRBD1. This CDR3 has 16 residues. Germline V gene data show CDR1 as LNHNV and CDR2 as YYDKDF (reference sequence). V shed 5 bases and J 0 bases; nucleotides not matched to a gene: 7. The CDR3 spells CATSARTGSSTDTQYF. The CDR3 DNA follows: TGTGCCACCAGCGCCCGGACAGGGTCGAGCACAGATACGCAGTATTTT.

This clonotype was recorded at least ten times. CDR3 loop: CASSLPSLNEQFF. CDR3 sequence (DNA): TGTGCCAGCAGCTTACCTAGTTTGAATGAGCAGTTCTTC. This sequence joins TRBV7-2 and TRBJ2-1; D call uncertain. In germline, CDR1 is SGHTA, CDR2 FQGNSA. CDR3 length: 13 amino acids. Trimming shortened V by 2 bases and J by 7 bases, and 9 bases separated the two germline ends.

This CDR3 reads CASTNSHYEQYF. The CDR3 bases are TGTGCCAGCACTAACTCCCACTACGAGCAGTACTTC. The chain combines TRBV12-3 or TRBV12-4 with TRBJ2-7; D not resolved. The CDR3 runs 12 residues. Trimming shortened V by 7 bases and J by 3 bases, and 10 bases separated the two germline ends.

This clonotype was recorded at least ten times. This chain links TRBV11-1 with TRBJ2-3, with a weak D call TRBD1 (5 bases). The CDR3 runs to 18 residues. Germline V gene lookup returns CDR1 SGHAT and CDR2 FQDESV (reference sequence). V was shortened by 2 bases and J by 0 bases, with 18 bases between the two germline ends. CDR3 protein: CASSLPPPRQISTDTQYF. The CDR3 coding sequence is TGTGCCAGCAGCTTACCTCCACCTCGACAGATTAGCACAGATACGCAGTATTTT.

This clonotype was counted a few times. The chain uses TRBV6-2 or TRBV6-3 and TRBJ2-5, with D uncertain. V lost 6 bases to trimming and J lost 0 bases, with 5 bases between them. The CDR3 is 12 amino acids. The germline V gene encodes CDR1 MNHEY and CDR2 SVGEGT. This CDR3 is CASSWYQETQYF. The CDR3 nucleotides read TGTGCCAGCAGCTGGTACCAAGAGACCCAGTACTTC.

There are a few counts of this clonotype. The chain carries TRBV20-1 and TRBJ1-1; a weak D match, TRBD1 (5 bases). Trimming shortened V by 5 bases and J by 4 bases, and 14 bases separated the two germline ends. In germline, CDR1 is DFQATT, CDR2 SNEGSKA (reference sequence). The CDR3 totals 13 residues. In DNA, the CDR3 is TGCAGTGCTTCCCAGGGTGGGGTCACTGAAGCTTTCTTT. Residues: CSASQGGVTEAFF.

This clonotype has at least ten counts. This rearrangement joins TRBV29-1 to TRBJ2-5; D is undetermined. The length of the CDR3 is 13 residues. V was shortened by 4 bases and J by 0 bases, with 9 bases between the two germline ends. Per the germline V gene, CDR1 is SQVTM and CDR2 is ANQGSEA. This chain's CDR3 is CSVVPVYQETQYF. CDR3 sequence (DNA): TGCAGCGTTGTGCCGGTCTACCAAGAGACCCAGTACTTC.

This clonotype has at least ten counts. This chain links TRBV14 with TRBJ1-1, with a weak D call TRBD1 (6 bases). Germline-derived CDR1 and CDR2 are SGHDN and FVKESK. V dropped 4 bases and J dropped 6 bases, with 15 bases sitting between them. The CDR3 runs to 14 residues. The CDR3 reads CASSLVAGASEAFF. CDR3 DNA sequence: TGTGCCAGCAGCCTGGTGGCAGGGGCCTCTGAAGCTTTCTTT.